Listed here is a single TCR beta chain. Its binding antigen is unknown. One base away there is no much larger clone; base qualities are not given. The donors were healthy, HIV-negative adults with no recently reported acute infections or vaccinations. Every donor was a Caucasian adult residing in Nashville, Tennessee, USA. For unsorted samples, tens of millions of PBMCs were counted, and genomic DNA was extracted using the QIAamp DNA Blood Mini kit. Blood was obtained by leukapheresis, after which PBMCs were separated by Ficoll-Histopaque density gradient centrifugation and cryopreserved in liquid nitrogen vapor phase. The entry originates in a study of shared clonotypes between healthy human individuals (TCRdb year 2020). The study in broad terms: Two women and a few men aged 18 to 49 years were included in the cohort. Blood TCR repertoires of 5 or 6 healthy adults were deeply sequenced to estimate repertoire size and the extent of clonotype sharing between individuals. To increase sequencing depth and limit assay-specific biases, different laboratories used diverse techniques to prepare libraries and sequence TCR repertoires. Each donor's leukapheresis produced roughly between about 0.8 and 10 billion PBMCs. General findings and caveats noted by the study authors: Sampling was limited to blood, and TCR repertoires in tissue likely differ from TCR repertoires in blood. The genetic and exposure-history diversity represented was limited by the small number of donors. Pairwise subsampling led to the expectation that sequencing depth would affect the degree of clonotype sharing among donors.

Using the deep immunoSEQ assay, TCR CDR3 regions were amplified from genomic DNA by multiplex PCR. Extracted genomic DNA from each cell subset was distributed evenly across all wells of several immunoSEQ 96-well plates, and each plate was treated as a replicate. For unsorted PBMC, roughly 300 ng of genomic DNA, equivalent to around 30,000 T cell genomes, went into each replicate PCR. Unsorted PBMC genomic DNA was sequenced across ten immunoSEQ deep assay plates. Purified libraries were quantified with a Qubit 3.0 fluorometer, sized on a Bioanalyzer 2100, and re-quantified with the KAPA Library Quantification kit. Each immunoSEQ 96-well plate was sequenced on its own single-read 150-cycle Illumina NextSeq 550 flow cell. The paper's data handling went like this. Because only junctional sequences without quality scores were contained in the immunoSEQ output, filtering matching that applied to full-length reads could not be performed. Sequences were annotated with PyIR, a Python wrapper for IgBLAST v1.9, using IMGT germline references to assign V/J genes and CDR3. Any read was removed if the V/J assignment was weak (E-value above 1e-6), the CDR3 was missing, or the read contained stop codons, out-of-frame junctions, or ambiguous translated residues. V3J clonotypes were defined by identical inferred V gene, J gene, and CDR3 amino acid sequence. The percentage overlap between two repertoires was calculated by dividing the number of shared unique clonotypes by the size of the smaller repertoire. Three approaches were used to assess repertoire richness: RTK rarefaction, the Chao1 estimator, and Recon v2.1 estimates of unobserved clonotypes. TCRdb provides this immuneACCESS table in a form limited to in-frame rearrangements. Some clones are lacking; in checked studies, under half of them reflect an unresolved V gene, and why the rest are absent is not known. That table supplies the V and J calls and clone size; D and trimming were determined from the DNA. For this sample the table gives about half a million clones, of which 79% were detected only once. The ten largest clones capture about an eighth of the sample.

Looking up the germline V gene yields CDR1 MNHNS and CDR2 SASEGT. V is clipped by 6 bases and J by 6 bases, and the sequence between their germline boundaries is 14 bases long. The CDR3 runs 13 residues from the cysteine to the phenylalanine. The DNA shown is the 39-base CDR3, in frame from base 1. The clonotype comes from a woman between 40 and 50 years old in good health. Some clones in this sample may be carry-over from other donors' samples. The V gene is TRBV6-1 and the J gene is TRBJ1-1, with TRBD1 perhaps the D gene, on 5 matching bases. The sequenced sample consisted of PBMCs. The nucleotide sequence reads as follows: TGTGCCAGCAGCGGGACGATAATCTCTGAAGCTTTCTTT. This yields the protein CASSGTIISEAFF.